These 25 T cell receptor beta chains originate from one sample sequenced in a study of blood T cell repertoires in COVID-19. TCRdb's table, derived via immunoSEQ multiplex PCR, lists solely in-frame clones and lacks some. The table lists about 260,000 clones, roughly four fifths of them singletons. The sequenced material came from PBMCs or T cells enriched from blood (not recorded which). The receptor source for this set is a man aged 30 to 45 with acute COVID-19.

CDR3 in DNA: TGTGCCAGCAGACAGGGGACAGGGGAGAATGAAAAACTGTTTTTT. It codes for CASRQGTGENEKLFF. The chain uses TRBV16 and TRBJ1-4; 10 bases fit TRBD1. Germline lookup yields CDR1 KGHSY and CDR2 FQNENV. The CDR3 length is 15 residues. The V and J ends lost 6 bases and 5 bases, in that order; junction bases with no gene match: 6.

This clone was counted a few times. This rearrangement joins TRBV6-5 to TRBJ1-6; D gene unclear. CDR1 is MNHEY, CDR2 SVGAGI, per germline. The CDR3 consists of 15 residues. V lost 6 bases and J 7 bases, leaving 16 bases between the germline ends. In DNA form, the CDR3 reads TGTGCCAGCAGGGTGACTAGGGTAGAGAATTCACCCCTCCACTTT. It translates to CASRVTRVENSPLHF.

This clone was seen just once. This sample includes further DNA sequences coding for the same CDR3. The chain carries TRBV6-5 and TRBJ1-2; D unclear. Trimming left V 5 bases short and J 4 bases short, with 8 bases between. Germline V gene data show CDR1 as MNHEY and CDR2 as SVGAGI. The CDR3 consists of 12 residues. The chain's CDR3 is CASSPGLYGYTF. The CDR3 nucleotides are TGTGCCAGCAGTCCCGGACTCTATGGCTACACCTTC.

V is TRBV7-9 and J is TRBJ1-3, with TRBD1 as a possible D gene (5 bases). Per the germline V gene, CDR1 is SEHNR and CDR2 is FQNEAQ (reference sequence). Trimming removed 5 bases from V and 2 bases from J, with 10 bases in between. There are 14 residues in the CDR3. CDR3 sequence (DNA): TGTGCCAGCAGCACCCGACAGCCTGGAAACACCATATATTTT. Its translation: CASSTRQPGNTIYF.

The V call is TRBV6-5, the J call TRBJ2-3; tentative D call: TRBD1 (6 bases). This CDR3 contains 15 residues. Trimming took 4 bases from V and 5 from J, leaving 16 bases between them. Germline CDR1 MNHEY, CDR2 SVGAGI. CDR3 loop: CASSFGTPQGDTQYF. The CDR3, as DNA: TGTGCCAGCAGTTTTGGGACACCCCAGGGAGATACGCAGTATTTT.

Only one count was recorded for this clone. V gene TRBV25-1 combines with J gene TRBJ1-2; D is unresolved. Trimming left V 7 bases short and J 2 bases short, with 14 bases between. The CDR3 totals 14 residues. Germline CDR1 and CDR2: MGHDK and SYGVNS. The CDR3 DNA sequence: TGTGCCAGCAAAGACAACGGGGTCAACTATGGCTACACCTTC. Its translation is CASKDNGVNYGYTF.

The V gene is TRBV27, the J gene TRBJ2-5; 8 nucleotides agree with TRBD2. Per the germline V gene, CDR1 is MNHEY and CDR2 is SMNVEV (reference sequence). V trimming: 6 bases; J trimming: 4 bases; junction bases outside the gene matches: 7. This CDR3 contains 14 residues. CDR3 sequence (DNA): TGTGCCAGCAGGAAGACTAGCGTCGGAGAGACCCAGTACTTC. Translation gives CASRKTSVGETQYF.

The genes are TRBV7-9 and TRBJ1-1, with D perhaps matching TRBD1 (6 bases). Germline V gene data show CDR1 as SEHNR and CDR2 as FQNEAQ (reference sequence). Trimming cost V 10 bases and J 0 bases, with 9 bases left between them. The CDR3 sequence is 12 residues long. CDR3 residues: CATDRMNTEAFF. The DNA for the CDR3 is TGTGCCACCGACAGGATGAACACTGAAGCTTTCTTT. The variable domain in full, with the rest retrieved from reference TRBV7-9 and TRBJ1-1, is DTGVSQNPRHKITKRGQNVTFRCDPISEHNRLYWYRQTLGQGPEFLTYFQNEAQLEKSRLLSDRFSAERPKGSFSTLEIQRTEQGDSAMYLCATDRMNTEAFFGQGTRLTVV.

The chain employs TRBV28 and TRBJ1-1, with D perhaps TRBD1 (5 bases). Germline CDR1 MDHEN, CDR2 SYDVKM. The CDR3 covers 14 residues. Trimming cost V 7 bases and J 1 base, with 13 bases left between them. CDR3 region: CASIGGITNTEAFF. The CDR3 nucleotides are TGTGCCAGCATCGGGGGAATTACGAACACTGAAGCTTTCTTT.

This clone occurred a few times. Other DNA sequences in this specimen translate into the identical CDR3. The V call is TRBV5-4, the J call TRBJ2-1, with TRBD1 identical over 7 bases. The CDR3 loop spans 13 amino acids. Germline V lookup: CDR1 SGHNT, CDR2 YYREEE (reference sequence). V dropped 6 bases and J dropped 3; count of bases not matched to a gene: 3. The CDR3 coding sequence is TGTGCCAGCAACGGGGACAGCTACAATGAGCAGTTCTTC. Its translation: CASNGDSYNEQFF.

This rearrangement joins TRBV28 to TRBJ1-2; tentatively, D is TRBD1 (6 bases). The CDR3 has 13 amino acids. Trimming took off 6 bases at V and 5 bases at J, with 13 bases between the two ends. Germline CDR1 MDHEN, CDR2 SYDVKM. The CDR3 nucleotides read TGTGCCAGCAGGATAGGGGGGGGTTATGGCTACACCTTC. Translation gives CASRIGGGYGYTF.

V usage is TRBV4-3 and J usage is TRBJ1-1; D is uncertain. The CDR3 loop spans 18 amino acids. Germline V gene lookup returns CDR1 LGHNA and CDR2 YSLEER. V lost 1 base and J lost 0, with 18 bases in between. In DNA, the CDR3 is TGCGCCAGCAGCCAAGGGTATCGGGGTACATGGGTGAACACTGAAGCTTTCTTT. The encoded protein is CASSQGYRGTWVNTEAFF.

This chain connects TRBV3-1 (or the pseudogene TRBV3-2) to TRBJ2-1; unclear D gene. V lost 1 base to trimming and J lost 10 bases, with 17 bases between them. There are 15 residues in the CDR3. Germline V gives CDR1 LGHDT, CDR2 YNNKEL (reference sequence). In nucleotides, the CDR3 is TGTGCCAGCAGCCAAGCGACTCTAGGCCAAAGCGAGCAGTTCTTC. It translates to CASSQATLGQSEQFF.

The chain joins TRBV10-2 to TRBJ2-7; D is perhaps TRBD2 (6 bases). V was clipped by 8 bases and J by 3 bases, with 11 bases between them. Germline V gives CDR1 WSHSY, CDR2 SAAADI. The CDR3 spans 12 residues. The CDR3 region has the DNA TGCGCCAGCGGCGACGGGGGCTACGAGCAGTACGTC. This codes for CASGDGGYEQYV.

This chain connects TRBV6-1 to TRBJ2-5; 11 bases agree with TRBD2. This CDR3 spans 17 amino acids. The V segment lost 4 bases and the J segment 5 bases; nucleotides outside the gene matches: 12. The germline CDR1 and CDR2 sequences are MNHNS and SASEGT. The CDR3 DNA follows: TGTGCCAGCAGTGCCGGGTCCTTAGCGGGGGGGGTGGAGACCCAGTACTTC. It encodes CASSAGSLAGGVETQYF.

The V and J genes are TRBV7-9 and TRBJ2-1, with D possibly TRBD1 on 6 matching bases. Trimming pared 6 bases from V and 7 bases from J, leaving 10 bases between. Germline CDR1 SEHNR, CDR2 FQNEAQ (reference sequence). The CDR3 runs to 12 residues. In nucleotides, the CDR3 is TGTGCCAGCAGAGTCACAGGGAATGAGCAGTTCTTC. Amino acid sequence: CASRVTGNEQFF.

The V call is TRBV12-3 or TRBV12-4, the J call TRBJ1-5; D unclear. The V end lost 3 bases, the J end lost 4 bases, and 4 bases lay between the germline ends. CDR3 length: 12 residues. The CDR3 region is CASSFGNQPQHF. Written as DNA, the CDR3 is TGTGCCAGCAGTTTCGGTAATCAGCCCCAGCATTTT.

In its sample, this clone was seen once. The chain combines TRBV27 with TRBJ1-2; a possible D gene is TRBD1 (5 bases). The CDR3 sequence is 14 residues long. Germline V gene sequence: CDR1 MNHEY, CDR2 SMNVEV (reference sequence). The V end lost 5 bases, the J end lost 4 bases, and 14 bases lay between the germline ends. In DNA, the CDR3 is TGTGCCAGCAGTCCCCGACCAGGGCCCTATGGCTACACCTTC. Translating it yields CASSPRPGPYGYTF.

The gene calls are TRBV5-1 and TRBJ2-5; no clear D gene. V was cut by 0 bases and J by 5 bases, with 8 bases left in between. The CDR3 totals 13 residues. In germline, CDR1 is SGHRS, CDR2 YFSETQ. The CDR3 region has the DNA TGCGCCAGCAGCTTGGAACTTCCGGAGACCCAGTACTTC. Translating gives CASSLELPETQYF.

The V gene is TRBV16, the J gene TRBJ2-4; D possibly corresponds to TRBD1 (6 bases). Trimming cost V 2 bases and J 7 bases, with 6 bases left between them. This CDR3 comprises 12 residues. CDR1 and CDR2 (germline): KGHSY, FQNENV. CDR3 bases: TGTGCCAGCAGCCAACAGGGGAACATTCAGTACTTC. The encoded protein is CASSQQGNIQYF.

J is TRBJ1-1 and V is TRBV4-3; D not resolved. CDR1 and CDR2 (germline): LGHNA, YSLEER. This CDR3 region has 14 residues. The ends were cut back, 1 base at V and 5 bases at J, with 11 bases in the middle. The CDR3 protein is CASSQGAGPTEAFF. The CDR3 nucleotides read TGCGCCAGCAGCCAAGGGGCCGGCCCGACTGAAGCTTTCTTT.

This chain links TRBV5-6 with TRBJ1-2; D gene unclear. Trimming took off 3 bases at V and 6 bases at J, with 9 bases between the two ends. The CDR3 has 12 amino acids. Germline assignment: CDR1 SGHDT and CDR2 YYEEEE. This CDR3 reads CASSSSSDGYTF. CDR3 sequence (DNA): TGTGCCAGCAGCTCCAGTTCTGATGGCTACACCTTC.

The chain uses TRBV28 and TRBJ1-1; tentatively, D is TRBD1 (6 bases). The CDR3 contains 16 residues. CDR1 and CDR2 from the germline V gene are MDHEN and SYDVKM. Trimming took 7 bases from V and 1 from J, leaving 19 bases between them. The CDR3 DNA is TGTGCCAGCACTCTAGGGGGGGGCAGAGCGAACACTGAAGCTTTCTTT. Its translation is CASTLGGGRANTEAFF.

The J gene is TRBJ2-2, the V gene TRBV11-2; 9 positions agree with TRBD2. This CDR3 region has 15 residues. Germline V gives CDR1 SGHAT, CDR2 FQNNGV. Germline trimming cut 5 bases from V and 6 bases from J; bases unmatched to any gene: 7. The chain's CDR3 is CASSLSGRRAGELFF. The CDR3 bases are TGTGCCAGCAGCCTAAGCGGGAGGCGGGCCGGGGAGCTGTTTTTT.

The chain carries TRBV6-1 and TRBJ1-1; D is ambiguous. Germline-derived CDR1 and CDR2 are MNHNS and SASEGT. Trimming removed 3 bases at V and 4 bases at J, with 15 bases between. CDR3 length equals 15 residues. For the CDR3, the DNA is TGTGCCAGCAGTGATCATCGGATCGGGAGCACTGAAGCTTTCTTT. Translation: CASSDHRIGSTEAFF.